This T cell receptor (beta chain) is drawn from a study of patients and donors after allogeneic stem cell transplantation. A few counts support this clonotype. TCRdb independently ran MiXCR on the RT-PCR reads; one entry per CDR3 protein. The sample yields fewer than 500,000 distinct CDR3 sequences, approximately 16% seen once. This CDR3 has 16 amino acids. Germline CDR1 reads MNHEY; CDR2 reads SMNVEV (reference sequence). Trimming took off 1 base at V and 6 bases at J, with 17 bases between the two ends. Sequencing was performed on blood, either unsorted or a sorted T cell fraction (not recorded which). The receptor's source is a human donor who was either an allogeneic HSCT recipient or a stem cell or donor lymphocyte infusion donor (not recorded which). It is not recorded whose cells these are; they may come from a transplant donor. The chain employs TRBV27 and TRBJ2-3; the D is unclear. The CDR3 DNA follows: TGTGCCAGCAGTTTATGGTCAGGAAAAGGTCCGGATACGCAGTATTTT. Translated, it gives CASSLWSGKGPDTQYF.